The clone carrying this T cell receptor (beta chain) showed up many times. Its antigen is currently unknown. This sample is part of a study of T cells in Graves' hyperthyroidism and ophthalmopathy. Study overall: The authors collected peripheral blood at initial diagnosis, before any treatment.

Study-level results: Most thyroid clonotypes expanded above 0.001 appeared in blood too. Ophthalmopathy, as predicted by the model, came a median roughly 6.8 months after the prediction.

CDR3 length: 14 amino acids. V dropped 5 bases and J dropped 7; count of bases not matched to a gene: 8. From germline, CDR1 is SQVTM and CDR2 ANQGSEA. Patients aged 18 to 65 with hyperthyroidism were newly diagnosed, with duration under 2 months. Amplification of TCR beta CDR3 regions used RNA as the template. HTBI primers were used for first-round RT-PCR of the TCR CDR3. TCRdb reprocessed the multiplex PCR reads with MiXCR, giving one entry per CDR3 protein. The sample yields about 560,000 distinct CDR3 sequences, around 13% seen once. Sequenced input: blood. This clonotype was sampled from a woman in her 40s with Graves' hyperthyroidism. The chain combines TRBV29-1 with TRBJ2-1, with TRBD2 identical over 10 bases. The CDR3 DNA sequence: TGCAGCGTTCAGGCTAGCGGGAGACCAAATGAGCAGTTCTTC. As protein: CSVQASGRPNEQFF.